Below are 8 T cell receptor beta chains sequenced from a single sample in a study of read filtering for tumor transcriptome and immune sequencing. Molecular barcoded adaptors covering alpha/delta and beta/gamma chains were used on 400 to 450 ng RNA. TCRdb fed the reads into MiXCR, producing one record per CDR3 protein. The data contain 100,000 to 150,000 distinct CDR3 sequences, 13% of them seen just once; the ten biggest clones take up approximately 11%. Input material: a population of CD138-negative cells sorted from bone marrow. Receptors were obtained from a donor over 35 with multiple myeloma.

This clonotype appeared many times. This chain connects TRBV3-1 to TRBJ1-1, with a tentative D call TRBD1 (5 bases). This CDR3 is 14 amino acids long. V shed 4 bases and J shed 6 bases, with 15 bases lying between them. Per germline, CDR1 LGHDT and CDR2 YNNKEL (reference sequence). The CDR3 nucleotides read TGTGCCAGCAGCCGCAGGGAGGCGATGGCTGAAGCTTTCTTT. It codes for CASSRREAMAEAFF.

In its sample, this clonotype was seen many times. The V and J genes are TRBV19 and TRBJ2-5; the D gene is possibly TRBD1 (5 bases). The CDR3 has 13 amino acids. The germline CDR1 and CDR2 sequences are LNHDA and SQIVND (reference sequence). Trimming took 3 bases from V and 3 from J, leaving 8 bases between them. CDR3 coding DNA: TGTGCCAGTAGTATCGCCAGGGAAGAGACCCAGTACTTC. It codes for CASSIAREETQYF.

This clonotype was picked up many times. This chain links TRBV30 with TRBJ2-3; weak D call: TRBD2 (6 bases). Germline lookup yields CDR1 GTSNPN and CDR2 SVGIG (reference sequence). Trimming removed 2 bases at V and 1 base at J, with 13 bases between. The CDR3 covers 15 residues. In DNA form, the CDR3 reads TGTGCCTGGAGTCTTACTAGCTTGGGCACAGATACGCAGTATTTT. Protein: CAWSLTSLGTDTQYF.

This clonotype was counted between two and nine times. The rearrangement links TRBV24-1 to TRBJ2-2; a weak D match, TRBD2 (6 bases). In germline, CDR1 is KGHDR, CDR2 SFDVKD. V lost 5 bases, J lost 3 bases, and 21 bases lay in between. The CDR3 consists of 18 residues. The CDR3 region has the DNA TGTGCCACCAGTGCCCTCCCCTTGACTAGTGCTCACACCGGGGAGCTGTTTTTT. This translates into CATSALPLTSAHTGELFF.

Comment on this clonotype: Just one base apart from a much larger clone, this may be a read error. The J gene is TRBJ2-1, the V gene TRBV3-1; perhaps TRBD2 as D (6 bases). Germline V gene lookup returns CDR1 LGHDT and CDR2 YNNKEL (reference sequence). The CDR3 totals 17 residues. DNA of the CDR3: TGTGCCAGCAGCCAAGATCTAGCGAGGAGCTCCTACAAGGAGCAGTTCTTC. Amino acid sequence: CASSQDLARSSYKEQFF.

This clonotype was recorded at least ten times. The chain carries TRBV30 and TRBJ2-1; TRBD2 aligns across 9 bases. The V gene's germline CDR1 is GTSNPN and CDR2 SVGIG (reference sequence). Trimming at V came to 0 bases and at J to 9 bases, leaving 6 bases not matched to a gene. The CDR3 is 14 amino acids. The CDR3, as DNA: TGTGCCTGGAGTGTACGGCGGGAGGGGGGTGAGCAGTTCTTC. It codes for CAWSVRREGGEQFF. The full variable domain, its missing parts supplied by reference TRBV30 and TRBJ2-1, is SQTIHQWPATLVQPVGSPLSLECTVEGTSNPNLYWYRQAAGRGLQLLFYSVGIGQISSEVPQNLSASRPQDRQFILSSKKLLLSDSGFYLCAWSVRREGGEQFFGPGTRLTVL.

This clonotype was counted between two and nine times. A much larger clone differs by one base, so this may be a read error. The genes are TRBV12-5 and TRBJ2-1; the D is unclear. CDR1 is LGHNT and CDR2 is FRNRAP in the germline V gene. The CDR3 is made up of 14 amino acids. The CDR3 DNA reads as TGTGCTAGTTCTGACCTGAGCTCCTACAATGTGCAGTTCTTC. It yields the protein CASSDLSSYNVQFF. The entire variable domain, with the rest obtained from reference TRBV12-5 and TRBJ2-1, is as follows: DARVTQTPRHKVTEMGQEVTMRCQPILGHNTVFWYRQTMMQGLELLAYFRNRAPLDDSGMPKDRFSAEMPDATLATLKIQPSEPRDSAVYFCASSDLSSYNVQFFGPGTRLTVL.

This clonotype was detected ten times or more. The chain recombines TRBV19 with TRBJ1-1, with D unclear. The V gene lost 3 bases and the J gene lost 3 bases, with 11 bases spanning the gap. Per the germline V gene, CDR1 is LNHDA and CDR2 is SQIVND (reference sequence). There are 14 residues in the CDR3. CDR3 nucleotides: TGTGCCAGTAGTATGCGGGGAAGGGACACTGAAGCTTTCTTT. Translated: CASSMRGRDTEAFF.